This T cell receptor beta chain appears in the sequencing data of a study of radiation and T cells in renal cell carcinoma. General study results and limits: Baseline intratumoral clonotype presence is unknown without pretreatment biopsies. In blood, top tumor clones expanded by 2 weeks, shrinking by 4.

As to time point: baseline pretreatment blood. This sample's treatment: 15 Gy SBRT to primary tumor, nephrectomy 4 weeks later. The tumor was a clear cell renal cell carcinoma. Sequenced by immunoSEQ multiplex PCR; TCRdb stores in-frame clones only, minus some. Here the sample spans some 100,000 clones, 82% being singletons. Looked up from germline, CDR1 is SEHNR and CDR2 is FQNEAQ (reference sequence). Trimming removed 5 bases at V and 1 base at J, with 6 bases between. This CDR3 has 12 residues. A note on this clone: What it binds is not known.

The sequence was collected from a man aged 55 to 70 with renal cell carcinoma. The material sequenced was blood, taken from a patient whose treatment included radiotherapy and nephrectomy. The chain has TRBV7-9 and TRBJ2-7; no reliable D call. CDR3 bases: TGTGCCAGCAGCCCCCAGTCCTACGAGCAGTACTTC. Translation: CASSPQSYEQYF.